This is a list of T cell receptor beta chains from one sample in a study of neurological immune-mediated disorders. TCRdb independently ran MiXCR on the 5' RACE reads; one entry per CDR3 protein. The table shows roughly 80,000 distinct CDR3 sequences, with approximately 10% occurring only once. Sequencing was done on a sample of PBMCs. The receptor set was obtained from a man aged 40-55 years in good health. Both conserved end residues are part of each CDR3. Fields, in order: D gene, V gene, J gene, clone size, CDR3 DNA, CDR3 protein. The D gene is left open where the match is weak. Clone size appears in some rows only: once, few, many, or a class for an expanded clone.

D gene: .
V gene: TRBV29-1
J gene: TRBJ1-1
clone size: many
CDR3 DNA: TGCAGCGTTCGTAAACAGCTTGAAGCTTTCTTT
CDR3 protein: CSVRKQLEAFF

D gene: .
V gene: TRBV2
J gene: TRBJ2-5
clone size: many
CDR3 DNA: TGTGCCAGCGGGACATCGCCTCGGGGAGCGAAAGAGACCCAGTACTTC
CDR3 protein: CASGTSPRGAKETQYF

D gene: TRBD1
V gene: TRBV10-3
J gene: TRBJ2-7
clone size: many
CDR3 DNA: TGTGCCATCACTAACGGACAGGGGGCTTCCGACGAGCAGTACTTC
CDR3 protein: CAITNGQGASDEQYF

D gene: TRBD2
V gene: TRBV4-2
J gene: TRBJ2-3
clone size: many
CDR3 DNA: TGTGCCAGCAGCCAAGAAGATCTACAGGCTAGCGGGAGAGTTACGCAGTATTTT
CDR3 protein: CASSQEDLQASGRVTQYF

D gene: .
V gene: TRBV5-6
J gene: TRBJ2-7
clone size: many
CDR3 DNA: TGTGCCAGCAGCTTGTTAGATAGCGACTCCTACGAGCAGTACTTC
CDR3 protein: CASSLLDSDSYEQYF

D gene: .
V gene: TRBV6-1
J gene: TRBJ2-2
clone size: many
CDR3 DNA: TGTGCCAGCAGTATCGGTACCGGGGAGCTGTTTTTT
CDR3 protein: CASSIGTGELFF

D gene: TRBD1
V gene: TRBV19
J gene: TRBJ2-2
clone size: many
CDR3 DNA: TGTGCCAGTAGTACGATCCTCTTTGCTCCGGGACAGAGAAACACCGGGGAGCTGTTTTTT
CDR3 protein: CASSTILFAPGQRNTGELFF

D gene: .
V gene: TRBV29-1
J gene: TRBJ1-2
clone size: many
CDR3 DNA: TGCAGCGTTGAAAAACGTCAAAGTAACTATGGCTACACCTTC
CDR3 protein: CSVEKRQSNYGYTF

D gene: .
V gene: TRBV5-1
J gene: TRBJ2-5
clone size: medium-sized
CDR3 DNA: TGCGCCAGCAGCTTCCAAGAGACCCAGTACTTC
CDR3 protein: CASSFQETQYF

D gene: .
V gene: TRBV5-6
J gene: TRBJ1-2
clone size: .
CDR3 DNA: TGTGCCAGCAGCTTATGGTGCAGTGCAGATGGCTACACCTTC
CDR3 protein: CASSLWCSADGYTF